This TCR beta chain appears in the sequencing data of a study of PD-L1 blockade in urothelial cancer (dated by TCRdb to the late 2010s). Context from the whole study: All patients started therapy around 2014 and received atezolizumab 1,200 mg intravenously every 3 weeks. Durable clinical benefit was achieved by nine patients but not by the remaining 20. An ECOG performance status of 0 or 1 was recorded for the patients, and 0 to 3 prior chemotherapy regimens had been received by the patients. Pretreatment blood TCR-seq was available for under 35 patients, at least one posttreatment blood collection was obtained for about 24 patients, and tumor TCR-seq was available for about 24 patients. A median of about 150,000 T cells and approximately 83,000 unique TCRs was obtained from blood samples, and a median clonality of about 0.08 was observed. Durable clinical benefit was defined as a progression-free survival longer than 6 months, and TCR features were additionally tested against progression-free survival and overall survival. Whole exome sequencing and RNA sequencing of pretreatment tumors were performed alongside TCR sequencing in the same patients. TCR sequencing covered pretreatment tumor samples and matched, serially collected peripheral blood taken before and after atezolizumab treatment. Blood samples were analyzed 3 weeks after the start of treatment (second dose) and 6 weeks after the start of treatment. About nine tenths of the roughly 29 patients were males with bladder-origin urothelial cancer, and about 65% of the roughly 30 reported a prior smoking history. An exploratory multi-omic analysis was conducted of the somatic, immune and clinical correlates of response to PD-L1 blockade with atezolizumab in urothelial cancer.

Germline trimming: 2 bases from V, 5 bases from J; junction bases outside gene matches: 6. The CDR3 contains 15 residues, cysteine and phenylalanine counted. Only CDR3 DNA is held: 45 bases, read in frame from base 1. CDR1 and CDR2 were assigned from the germline V gene as MDHEN and SYDVKM. Points on this clone: The specificity of this receptor is unknown. No base quality values were provided; no much bigger clone lies one nucleotide off.

The cohort included under 35 patients with locally advanced or metastatic urothelial carcinoma who were treated at Memorial Sloan Kettering on a trial protocol. Peripheral blood mononuclear cells were collected pretreatment and during treatment, with between 1 and 8 total time points per patient. The Qiagen DNeasy Blood extraction kit was used to purify genomic DNA from total PBMCs and from tumor samples. Collected pretreatment and during treatment, PBMCs were isolated and stored as previously described. Synthetic TCR analog templates were spiked into each PCR to estimate absolute template abundance from read counts. Using the immunoSEQ assay, TCRbeta CDR3 regions were amplified from genomic DNA with bias-controlled V and J gene primers. Sequencing of rearranged TCRbeta segments was done at approximately 20X coverage. As for the original processing: Clustering was used to correct sequencing errors, and CDR3s were annotated against IMGT so that V, D and J genes could be assigned. Only productive TCRbeta rearrangements were used in downstream analyses, excluding out-of-frame or stop-codon sequences. Clonality was computed as one minus Shannon entropy normalized by the log of the number of unique productive sequences. Fisher's exact test with Benjamini-Hochberg correction, using a cutoff of adjusted p below 0.01, was how clones that differed between time points or between blood and tumor were identified. This immuneACCESS table, as held by TCRdb, lists in-frame sequences with V and J called but not all clones. Of the missing ones, under half trace to an unresolved V gene in checked studies; the others have no known cause. Clone size and the V and J calls come from that table; the DNA yielded D and trimming. In all, the sample holds 90,000 to 120,000 clones, and about 91% of those were seen once. 0.8% to 1% of the sample is taken by the ten largest.

Beyond this particular receptor, the publication reports: Because the sample size was small (n ≈ 31) and many of the analyses were exploratory, the results are meant to be hypothesis-generating. Patients with durable benefit showed greater expansion of tumor-associated TCR clones in peripheral blood 3 weeks after starting treatment (n ≈ 23, p = 0.022). A pretreatment peripheral blood TCR clonality below the median was linked to improved progression-free and overall survival.

The material sequenced was PBMCs, taken around atezolizumab (anti-PD-L1) treatment. The rearranged chain carries TRBV28 and TRBJ1-2; 9 nucleotides in the junction match TRBD1. This receptor was taken from a woman older than 75 with urothelial cancer. The CDR3 loop reads CASSLTGGGWYGYTF. Read as DNA, the sequence is TGTGCCAGCAGTTTAACAGGGGGCGGATGGTATGGCTACACCTTC.